The TCR beta chain described here comes from a study of graft-versus-host responses after intestinal transplantation. Study details: Recipients were all induced with anti-thymocyte globulin, then given tacrolimus and steroids for around 3 years.

The method was immunoSEQ multiplex PCR; TCRdb's version includes in-frame clones alone and lacks a portion of them. Of thousands of clones in the sample, over 25% were seen once. The length of the CDR3 is 16 residues. J was trimmed by 9 bases and V by 0 bases; bases with no gene match: 12. A few counts support this clone. This chain joins TRBV5-7 and TRBJ2-7; 10 positions match TRBD2. TRBV5-7 falls under the ORF class, with uncertain function. The TCR comes from a human patient who received an intestinal transplant. The starting material was alloreactive CD4+ T cells from a mixed lymphocyte reaction culture, obtained before intestinal transplant. Subset: CFSE-low proliferating T cells sorted from roughly six-day pre-transplant mixed lymphocyte reaction (GvH or HvG direction). The CDR3: CASSLVELAGRRWQYF. In DNA form, the CDR3 reads TGTGCCAGCAGCTTGGTGGAACTAGCGGGAAGGCGATGGCAGTACTTC.